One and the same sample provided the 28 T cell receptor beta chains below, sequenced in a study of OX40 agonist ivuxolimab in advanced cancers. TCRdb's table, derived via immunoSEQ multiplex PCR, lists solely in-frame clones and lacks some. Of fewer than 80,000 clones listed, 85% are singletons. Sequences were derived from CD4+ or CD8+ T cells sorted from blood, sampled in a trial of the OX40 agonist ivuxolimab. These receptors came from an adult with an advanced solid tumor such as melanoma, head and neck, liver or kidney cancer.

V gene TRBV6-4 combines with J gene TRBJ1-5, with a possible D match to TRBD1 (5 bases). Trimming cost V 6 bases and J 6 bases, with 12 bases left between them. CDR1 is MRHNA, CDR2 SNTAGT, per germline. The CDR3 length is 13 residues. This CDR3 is CASRGGLGQPQHF. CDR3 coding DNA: TGTGCCAGCAGGGGGGGTCTAGGTCAGCCCCAGCATTTT.

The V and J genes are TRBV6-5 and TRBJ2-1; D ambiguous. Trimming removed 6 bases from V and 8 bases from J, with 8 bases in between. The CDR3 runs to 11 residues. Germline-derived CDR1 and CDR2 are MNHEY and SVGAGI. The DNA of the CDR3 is TGTGCCAGCAGGGATGGGGATGAGCAGTTCTTC. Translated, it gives CASRDGDEQFF.

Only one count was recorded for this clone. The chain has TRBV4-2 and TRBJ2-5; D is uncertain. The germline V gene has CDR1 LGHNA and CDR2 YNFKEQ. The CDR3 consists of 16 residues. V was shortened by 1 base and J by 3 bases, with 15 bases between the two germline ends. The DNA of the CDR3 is TGTGCCAGCAGCCAAGGTAGGCCGATGGGCGAAGAGACCCAGTACTTC. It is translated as CASSQGRPMGEETQYF.

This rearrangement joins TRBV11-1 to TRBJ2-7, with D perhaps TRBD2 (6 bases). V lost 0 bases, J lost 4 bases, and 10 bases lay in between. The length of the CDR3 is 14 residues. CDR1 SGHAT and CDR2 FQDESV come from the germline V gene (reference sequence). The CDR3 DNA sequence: TGTGCCAGCAGCTTAGCCGCAGGGACTTACGAGCAGTACTTC. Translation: CASSLAAGTYEQYF.

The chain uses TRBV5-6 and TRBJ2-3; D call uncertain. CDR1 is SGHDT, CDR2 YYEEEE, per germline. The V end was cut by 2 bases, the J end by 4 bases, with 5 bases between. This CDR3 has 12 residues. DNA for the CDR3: TGTGCCAGCAGCTTCGTTGCAGATACGCAGTATTTT. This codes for CASSFVADTQYF.

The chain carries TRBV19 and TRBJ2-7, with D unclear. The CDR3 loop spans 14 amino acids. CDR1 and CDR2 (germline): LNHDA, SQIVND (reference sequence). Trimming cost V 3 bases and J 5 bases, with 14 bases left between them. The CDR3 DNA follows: TGTGCCAGTAGTATCGCCCATCCAAGGGACGAGCAGTACTTC. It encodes CASSIAHPRDEQYF.

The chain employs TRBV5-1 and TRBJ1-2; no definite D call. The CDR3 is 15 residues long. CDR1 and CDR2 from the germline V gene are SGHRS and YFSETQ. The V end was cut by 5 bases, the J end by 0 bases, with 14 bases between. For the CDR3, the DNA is TGCGCCAGCAGTGGCGCCGTAACAACTAACTATGGCTACACCTTC. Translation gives CASSGAVTTNYGYTF.

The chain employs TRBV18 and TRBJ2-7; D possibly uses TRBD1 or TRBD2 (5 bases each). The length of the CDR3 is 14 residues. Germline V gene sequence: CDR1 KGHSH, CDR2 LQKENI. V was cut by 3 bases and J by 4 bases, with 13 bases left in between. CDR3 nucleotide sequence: TGTGCCAGCTCACCGGGGGTCAGGACGTACGAGCAGTACTTC. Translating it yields CASSPGVRTYEQYF.

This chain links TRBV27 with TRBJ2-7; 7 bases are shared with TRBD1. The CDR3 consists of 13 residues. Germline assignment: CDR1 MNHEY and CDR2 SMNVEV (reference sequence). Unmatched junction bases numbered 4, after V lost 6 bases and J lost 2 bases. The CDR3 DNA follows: TGTGCCAGCAGGAGAGGACAGGCCTACGAGCAGTACTTC. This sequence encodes CASRRGQAYEQYF.

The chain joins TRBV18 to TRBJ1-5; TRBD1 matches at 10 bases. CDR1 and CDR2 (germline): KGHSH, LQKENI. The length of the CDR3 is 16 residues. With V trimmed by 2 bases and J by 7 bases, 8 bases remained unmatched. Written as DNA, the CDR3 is TGTGCCAGCTCACCAGACCGGGGACAGGGGTACCAGCCCCAGCATTTT. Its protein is CASSPDRGQGYQPQHF.

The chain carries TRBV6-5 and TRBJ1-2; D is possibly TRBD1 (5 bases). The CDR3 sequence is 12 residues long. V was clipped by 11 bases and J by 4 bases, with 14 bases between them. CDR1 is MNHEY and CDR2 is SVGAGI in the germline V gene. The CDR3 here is CAARGGSYGYTF. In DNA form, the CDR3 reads TGTGCCGCGCGTGGGGGGTCCTATGGCTACACCTTC.

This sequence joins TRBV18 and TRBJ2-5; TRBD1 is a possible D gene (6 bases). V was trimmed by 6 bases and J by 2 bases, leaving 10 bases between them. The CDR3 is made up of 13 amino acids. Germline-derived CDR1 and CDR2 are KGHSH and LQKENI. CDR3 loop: CASSPGTQETQYF. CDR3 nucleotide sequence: TGTGCCAGCTCTCCCGGGACACAAGAGACCCAGTACTTC.

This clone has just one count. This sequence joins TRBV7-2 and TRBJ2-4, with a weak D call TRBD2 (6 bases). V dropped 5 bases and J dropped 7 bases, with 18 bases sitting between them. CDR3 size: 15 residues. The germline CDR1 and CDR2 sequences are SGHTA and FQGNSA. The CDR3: CASSRFGAGKNIQYF. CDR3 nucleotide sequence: TGTGCCAGCAGCCGATTTGGGGCGGGGAAGAACATTCAGTACTTC. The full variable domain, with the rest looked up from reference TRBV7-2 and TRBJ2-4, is GAGVSQSPSNKVTEKGKDVELRCDPISGHTALYWYRQSLGQGLEFLIYFQGNSAPDKSGLPSDRFSAERTGGSVSTLTIQRTQQEDSAVYLCASSRFGAGKNIQYFGAGTRLSVL.

CDR3 loop: CASSPGQGTDTQYF. CDR3 in DNA: TGTGCCAGCAGCCCGGGACAGGGCACAGATACGCAGTATTTT. V is TRBV7-9 and J is TRBJ2-3; TRBD1 aligns across 8 bases. After removal of 5 bases from V and 1 base from J, the junction contained 2 bases not matched to a gene. The CDR3 contains 14 residues. Looked up from germline, CDR1 is SEHNR and CDR2 is FQNEAQ (reference sequence).

CDR3 residues: CASSEVGPAGAIYNEQFF. CDR3 coding DNA: TGCGCCAGCAGTGAGGTGGGGCCAGCGGGAGCTATCTACAATGAGCAGTTCTTC. J is TRBJ2-1 and V is TRBV10-2; 8 nucleotides line up with TRBD2. The CDR3 is 18 amino acids. J lost 3 bases, V lost 2 bases, and 12 bases had no gene match. Germline V gives CDR1 WSHSY, CDR2 SAAADI.

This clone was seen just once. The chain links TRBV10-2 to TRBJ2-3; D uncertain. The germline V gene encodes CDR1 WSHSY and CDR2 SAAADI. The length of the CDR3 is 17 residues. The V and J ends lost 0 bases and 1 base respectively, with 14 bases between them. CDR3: CASSESNLLTGTDTQYF. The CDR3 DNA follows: TGCGCCAGCAGTGAGTCGAATCTCCTGACTGGCACAGATACGCAGTATTTT.

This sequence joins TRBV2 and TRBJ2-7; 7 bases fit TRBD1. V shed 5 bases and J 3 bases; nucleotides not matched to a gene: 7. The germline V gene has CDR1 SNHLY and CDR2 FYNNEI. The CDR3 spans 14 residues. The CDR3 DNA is TGTGCCAGCAGTTACCGGGACAGCGTCTACGAGCAGTACTTC. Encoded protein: CASSYRDSVYEQYF.

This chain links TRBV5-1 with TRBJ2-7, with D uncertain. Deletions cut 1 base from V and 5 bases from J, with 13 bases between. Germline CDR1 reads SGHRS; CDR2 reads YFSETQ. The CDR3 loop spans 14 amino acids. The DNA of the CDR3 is TGCGCCAGCAGCTTGTTTCTGGGCCCGAACGAGCAGTACTTC. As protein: CASSLFLGPNEQYF. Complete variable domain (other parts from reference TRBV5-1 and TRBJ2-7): KAGVTQTPRYLIKTRGQQVTLSCSPISGHRSVSWYQQTPGQGLQFLFEYFSETQRNKGNFPGRFSGRQFSNSRSEMNVSTLELGDSALYLCASSLFLGPNEQYFGPGTRLTVT.

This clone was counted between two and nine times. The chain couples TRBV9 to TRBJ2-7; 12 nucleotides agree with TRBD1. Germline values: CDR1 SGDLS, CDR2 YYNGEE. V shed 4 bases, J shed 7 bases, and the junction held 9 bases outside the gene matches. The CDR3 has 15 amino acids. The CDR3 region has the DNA TGTGCCAGCAGCCTCACGGGACAGGGGGCAGGGGAGCAGTACTTC. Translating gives CASSLTGQGAGEQYF. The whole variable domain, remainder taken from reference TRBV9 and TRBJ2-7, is DSGVTQTPKHLITATGQRVTLRCSPRSGDLSVYWYQQSLDQGLQFLIQYYNGEERAKGNILERFSAQQFPDLHSELNLSSLELGDSALYFCASSLTGQGAGEQYFGPGTRLTVT.

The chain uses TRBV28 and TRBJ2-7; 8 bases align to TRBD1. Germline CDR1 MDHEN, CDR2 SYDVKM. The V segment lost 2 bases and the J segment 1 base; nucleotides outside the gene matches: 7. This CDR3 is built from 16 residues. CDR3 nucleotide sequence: TGTGCCAGCAGTTTAGCGGACAGGGTGAGGTCCTACGAGCAGTACTTC. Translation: CASSLADRVRSYEQYF. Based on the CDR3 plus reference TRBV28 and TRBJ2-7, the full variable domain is DVKVTQSSRYLVKRTGEKVFLECVQDMDHENMFWYRQDPGLGLRLIYFSYDVKMKEKGDIPEGYSVSREKKERFSLILESASTNQTSMYLCASSLADRVRSYEQYFGPGTRLTVT.

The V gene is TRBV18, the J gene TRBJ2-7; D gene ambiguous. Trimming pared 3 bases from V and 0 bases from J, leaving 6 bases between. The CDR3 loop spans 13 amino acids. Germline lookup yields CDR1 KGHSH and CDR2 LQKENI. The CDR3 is CASSPPSSYEQYF. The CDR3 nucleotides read TGTGCCAGCTCACCCCCTTCCTCCTACGAGCAGTACTTC. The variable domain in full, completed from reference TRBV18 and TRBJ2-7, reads NAGVMQNPRHLVRRRGQEARLRCSPMKGHSHVYWYRQLPEEGLKFMVYLQKENIIDESGMPKERFSAEFPKEGPSILRIQQVVRGDSAAYFCASSPPSSYEQYFGPGTRLTVT.

The CDR3 loop reads CASSGTHSGNTIYF. Here the CDR3 DNA reads TGTGCCAGTAGCGGGACACACTCTGGAAACACCATATATTTT. The rearrangement joins TRBV19 to TRBJ1-3, with D perhaps TRBD1 (6 bases). The CDR3 covers 14 residues. CDR1 and CDR2 (germline): LNHDA, SQIVND (reference sequence). The germline V and J ends were trimmed by 6 bases and 0 bases, with 9 bases remaining between them.

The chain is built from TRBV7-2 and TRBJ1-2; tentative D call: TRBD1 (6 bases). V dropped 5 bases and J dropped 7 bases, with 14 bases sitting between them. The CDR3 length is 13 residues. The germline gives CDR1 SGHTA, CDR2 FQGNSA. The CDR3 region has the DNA TGTGCCAGCAGCCCGGGGGCGCGGACTGGCTACACCTTC. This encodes CASSPGARTGYTF. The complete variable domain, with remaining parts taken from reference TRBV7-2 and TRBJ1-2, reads GAGVSQSPSNKVTEKGKDVELRCDPISGHTALYWYRQSLGQGLEFLIYFQGNSAPDKSGLPSDRFSAERTGGSVSTLTIQRTQQEDSAVYLCASSPGARTGYTFGSGTRLTVV.

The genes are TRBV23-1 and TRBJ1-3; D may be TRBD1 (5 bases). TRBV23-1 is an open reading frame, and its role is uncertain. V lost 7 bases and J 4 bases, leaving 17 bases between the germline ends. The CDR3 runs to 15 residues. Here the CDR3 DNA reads TGCGCCAGCACTCCATGGGACCACCTCGGAAACACCATATATTTT. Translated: CASTPWDHLGNTIYF.

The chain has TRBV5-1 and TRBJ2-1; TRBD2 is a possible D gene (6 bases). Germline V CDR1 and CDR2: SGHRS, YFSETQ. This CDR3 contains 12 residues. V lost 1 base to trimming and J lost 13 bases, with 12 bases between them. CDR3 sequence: CASSLFGDSQFF. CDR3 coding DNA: TGCGCCAGCAGCTTGTTCGGGGACTCTCAGTTCTTC.

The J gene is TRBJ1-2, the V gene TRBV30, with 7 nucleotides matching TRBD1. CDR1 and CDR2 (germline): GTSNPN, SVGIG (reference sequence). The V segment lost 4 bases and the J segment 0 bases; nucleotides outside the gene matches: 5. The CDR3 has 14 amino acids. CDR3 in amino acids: CAWTPGGTNYGYTF. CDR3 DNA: TGTGCCTGGACCCCAGGGGGAACTAACTATGGCTACACCTTC.

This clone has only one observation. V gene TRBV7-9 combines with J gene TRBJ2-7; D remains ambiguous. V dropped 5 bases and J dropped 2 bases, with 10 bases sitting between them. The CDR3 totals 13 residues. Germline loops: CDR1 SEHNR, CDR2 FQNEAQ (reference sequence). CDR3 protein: CASSPAPPYEQYF. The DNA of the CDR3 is TGTGCCAGCAGCCCGGCTCCCCCCTACGAGCAGTACTTC. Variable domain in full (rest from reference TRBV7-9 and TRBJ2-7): DTGVSQNPRHKITKRGQNVTFRCDPISEHNRLYWYRQTLGQGPEFLTYFQNEAQLEKSRLLSDRFSAERPKGSFSTLEIQRTEQGDSAMYLCASSPAPPYEQYFGPGTRLTVT.

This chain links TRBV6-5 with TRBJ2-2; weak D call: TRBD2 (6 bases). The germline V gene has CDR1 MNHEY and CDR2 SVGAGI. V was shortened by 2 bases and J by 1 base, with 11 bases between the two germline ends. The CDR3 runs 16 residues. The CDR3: CASSYGQGGNTGELFF. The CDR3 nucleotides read TGTGCCAGCAGTTACGGGCAGGGAGGGAACACCGGGGAGCTGTTTTTT.